This is a list of T cell receptor beta chains from one sample in a study of blood T cell repertoires in COVID-19. The assay was immunoSEQ multiplex PCR, and TCRdb's table has in-frame clones only and misses some. The profile covers roughly 250,000 clones, with 70% to 85% appearing a single time and about 2% taken by the ten largest. Source material: peripheral blood. These receptors came from a woman older than 75 with acute or convalescent COVID-19. The CDR3 runs from the conserved cysteine through the conserved F or W. Fields, in order: V gene, clone size, D gene, J gene, CDR3 protein, CDR3 DNA. The D gene is left open where the match is weak. Rows give clone size only sometimes, using once, few, many, or a class for an expanded clone.

v_gene: TRBV18; abundance: .; d_gene: TRBD1; j_gene: TRBJ1-2; CDR3aa: CASSPGQGVYGYTF; CDR3nt: TGTGCCAGCTCACCCGGCCAGGGGGTCTATGGCTACACCTTC
v_gene: TRBV6-5; abundance: .; d_gene: .; j_gene: TRBJ1-6; CDR3aa: CASSYLGTHNSPLHF; CDR3nt: TGTGCCAGCAGTTACTTGGGGACACATAATTCACCCCTCCACTTT
v_gene: TRBV30; abundance: .; d_gene: .; j_gene: TRBJ1-4; CDR3aa: CAWMSTLNEKLFF; CDR3nt: TGTGCCTGGATGAGCACCCTAAATGAAAAACTGTTTTTT
v_gene: TRBV5-6; abundance: .; d_gene: .; j_gene: TRBJ2-5; CDR3aa: CASSHTSYQETQYF; CDR3nt: TGTGCCAGCAGCCACACCTCGTACCAAGAGACCCAGTACTTC
v_gene: TRBV5-4; abundance: .; d_gene: .; j_gene: TRBJ2-7; CDR3aa: CASSLASGRGGYEQYF; CDR3nt: TGTGCCAGCAGCTTGGCCTCCGGGCGGGGAGGCTACGAGCAGTACTTC
v_gene: TRBV3-1/TRBV3-2; abundance: .; d_gene: TRBD1; j_gene: TRBJ2-1; CDR3aa: CASSRTTGVEQFF; CDR3nt: TGTGCCAGCAGCCGAACAACAGGGGTTGAGCAGTTCTTC
v_gene: TRBV6-2/TRBV6-3; abundance: once; d_gene: TRBD2; j_gene: TRBJ2-1; CDR3aa: CASSLGTSGRNEQFF; CDR3nt: TGTGCCAGCAGTCTCGGGACTAGCGGGAGAAATGAGCAGTTCTTC
v_gene: TRBV15; abundance: .; d_gene: TRBD1; j_gene: TRBJ2-1; CDR3aa: CATSITGTGDNNEQFF; CDR3nt: TGTGCCACCAGCATAACCGGGACAGGGGACAACAATGAGCAGTTCTTC
v_gene: TRBV6-5; abundance: .; d_gene: .; j_gene: TRBJ2-7; CDR3aa: CASSSRQSYEQYF; CDR3nt: TGTGCCAGCAGTTCGCGACAGTCCTACGAGCAGTACTTC
v_gene: TRBV5-1; abundance: few; d_gene: TRBD2; j_gene: TRBJ2-1; CDR3aa: CASSDPGTSGRNEQFF; CDR3nt: TGCGCCAGCAGTGACCCTGGAACTAGCGGGAGGAATGAGCAGTTCTTC
v_gene: TRBV7-3; abundance: .; d_gene: .; j_gene: TRBJ1-1; CDR3aa: CASSLTREVHTEAFF; CDR3nt: TGTGCCAGCAGCTTAACTAGGGAGGTCCACACTGAAGCTTTCTTT
v_gene: TRBV5-4; abundance: .; d_gene: TRBD2; j_gene: TRBJ2-5; CDR3aa: CASKSQGLAGGRQETQYF; CDR3nt: TGTGCCAGCAAAAGCCAAGGACTAGCGGGAGGGAGACAAGAGACCCAGTACTTC
v_gene: TRBV10-3; abundance: .; d_gene: TRBD1; j_gene: TRBJ1-5; CDR3aa: CAISEGQGGQPQHF; CDR3nt: TGTGCCATCAGTGAGGGACAGGGCGGACAGCCCCAGCATTTT
v_gene: TRBV19; abundance: .; d_gene: .; j_gene: TRBJ2-7; CDR3aa: CASSDFVDFSYEQYF; CDR3nt: TGTGCCAGTAGTGATTTTGTGGACTTTTCCTACGAGCAGTACTTC
v_gene: TRBV5-1; abundance: .; d_gene: .; j_gene: TRBJ2-1; CDR3aa: CASSLVSGEYNEQFF; CDR3nt: TGCGCCAGCAGCTTGGTGTCAGGGGAGTACAATGAGCAGTTCTTC
v_gene: TRBV11-2; abundance: .; d_gene: .; j_gene: TRBJ1-4; CDR3aa: CASRTTQSSNEKLFF; CDR3nt: TGTGCCAGCAGGACTACGCAGTCCTCTAATGAAAAACTGTTTTTT
v_gene: TRBV6-5; abundance: few; d_gene: .; j_gene: TRBJ1-3; CDR3aa: CATRRLGNTIYF; CDR3nt: TGTGCTACTAGGCGACTAGGAAACACCATATATTTT
v_gene: TRBV2; abundance: .; d_gene: TRBD1; j_gene: TRBJ1-1; CDR3aa: CASSADRGRNTEAFF; CDR3nt: TGTGCCAGCAGCGCAGACAGGGGCAGGAACACTGAAGCTTTCTTT
v_gene: TRBV5-6; abundance: .; d_gene: TRBD1; j_gene: TRBJ2-1; CDR3aa: CASSLKSAGGYNEQFF; CDR3nt: TGTGCCAGCAGCTTGAAGTCAGCAGGGGGATACAATGAGCAGTTCTTC
v_gene: TRBV3-1/TRBV3-2; abundance: .; d_gene: TRBD1; j_gene: TRBJ2-1; CDR3aa: CASSRNRDSSYNEQFF; CDR3nt: TGTGCCAGCAGCCGCAACCGGGACAGTTCCTACAATGAGCAGTTCTTC
v_gene: TRBV18; abundance: .; d_gene: TRBD1; j_gene: TRBJ1-4; CDR3aa: CASSPGQGANEKLFF; CDR3nt: TGTGCCAGCTCACCCGGACAGGGCGCTAATGAAAAACTGTTTTTT
v_gene: TRBV24-1; abundance: .; d_gene: .; j_gene: TRBJ1-2; CDR3aa: CATSAQGYGYTF; CDR3nt: TGTGCCACCAGTGCCCAGGGCTATGGCTACACCTTC
v_gene: TRBV28; abundance: .; d_gene: .; j_gene: TRBJ2-7; CDR3aa: CASRSPYYEQYF; CDR3nt: TGTGCCAGCAGATCCCCTTACTACGAGCAGTACTTC
v_gene: TRBV7-6; abundance: .; d_gene: TRBD1; j_gene: TRBJ1-4; CDR3aa: CASSQGTARNEKLFF; CDR3nt: TGTGCCAGCAGCCAAGGGACAGCGAGGAATGAAAAACTGTTTTTT
v_gene: TRBV5-1; abundance: .; d_gene: TRBD1; j_gene: TRBJ1-4; CDR3aa: CASSLGQGAEELFF; CDR3nt: TGCGCCAGCAGCTTGGGACAGGGGGCGGAGGAACTGTTTTTT
v_gene: TRBV7-2; abundance: .; d_gene: .; j_gene: TRBJ2-3; CDR3aa: CASSPEAGDTQYF; CDR3nt: TGTGCCAGCAGTCCCGAGGCCGGGGATACGCAGTATTTT
v_gene: TRBV27; abundance: .; d_gene: TRBD2; j_gene: TRBJ2-1; CDR3aa: CASSLSGSRLAGGYRNEQFF; CDR3nt: TGTGCCAGCAGTTTATCGGGGAGCAGGCTAGCGGGAGGGTACCGGAATGAGCAGTTCTTC
v_gene: TRBV4-2; abundance: .; d_gene: TRBD2; j_gene: TRBJ2-3; CDR3aa: CASSLSGTNTDTQYF; CDR3nt: TGTGCCAGCAGCCTGTCCGGGACTAACACAGATACGCAGTATTTT
v_gene: TRBV7-9; abundance: .; d_gene: TRBD2; j_gene: TRBJ2-7; CDR3aa: CASTSEGGLAALNADEQYF; CDR3nt: TGTGCCAGCACCTCCGAGGGGGGACTAGCGGCTTTAAATGCTGACGAGCAGTACTTC
v_gene: TRBV4-1; abundance: .; d_gene: TRBD2; j_gene: TRBJ2-5; CDR3aa: CASSQDYLILASQETQYF; CDR3nt: TGCGCCAGCAGCCAAGATTACCTAATACTAGCGTCCCAAGAGACCCAGTACTTC
v_gene: TRBV28; abundance: .; d_gene: .; j_gene: TRBJ1-3; CDR3aa: CASSSRVDTIYF; CDR3nt: TGTGCCAGCAGTTCCAGGGTTGACACCATATATTTT
v_gene: TRBV7-2; abundance: .; d_gene: .; j_gene: TRBJ1-4; CDR3aa: CASSKTGPTNEKLFF; CDR3nt: TGTGCCAGCAGCAAAACTGGGCCAACTAATGAAAAACTGTTTTTT
v_gene: TRBV2; abundance: .; d_gene: .; j_gene: TRBJ1-1; CDR3aa: CASSGRVGTEAFF; CDR3nt: TGTGCCAGCAGTGGCAGGGTGGGCACTGAAGCTTTCTTT
v_gene: TRBV7-2; abundance: .; d_gene: TRBD1; j_gene: TRBJ2-6; CDR3aa: CASSFGTAHSGANVLTF; CDR3nt: TGTGCCAGCAGCTTCGGGACAGCTCACTCTGGGGCCAACGTCCTGACTTTC
v_gene: TRBV18; abundance: .; d_gene: TRBD1; j_gene: TRBJ2-5; CDR3aa: CASSPTGNQETQYF; CDR3nt: TGTGCCAGCTCACCGACAGGGAACCAAGAGACCCAGTACTTC
v_gene: TRBV3-1/TRBV3-2; abundance: .; d_gene: TRBD1; j_gene: TRBJ1-2; CDR3aa: CASSQGGTGAYGYTF; CDR3nt: TGTGCCAGCAGCCAGGGCGGGACAGGGGCCTATGGCTACACCTTC
v_gene: TRBV18; abundance: .; d_gene: .; j_gene: TRBJ1-1; CDR3aa: CASSRVEGNTEAFF; CDR3nt: TGTGCCAGCTCACGGGTCGAGGGTAACACTGAAGCTTTCTTT
v_gene: TRBV9; abundance: .; d_gene: .; j_gene: TRBJ1-1; CDR3aa: CASSPTTGGTEAFF; CDR3nt: TGTGCCAGCAGCCCCACGACTGGAGGCACTGAAGCTTTCTTT
v_gene: TRBV9; abundance: few; d_gene: .; j_gene: TRBJ2-5; CDR3aa: CASSVAGDFPRADQEETQYF; CDR3nt: TGTGCCAGCAGCGTAGCCGGCGACTTTCCGAGGGCCGATCAGGAAGAGACCCAGTACTTC
v_gene: TRBV10-2; abundance: .; d_gene: .; j_gene: TRBJ1-1; CDR3aa: CASSGMNTEAFF; CDR3nt: TGCGCCAGTTCAGGGATGAACACTGAAGCTTTCTTT
v_gene: TRBV21-1; abundance: .; d_gene: .; j_gene: TRBJ1-1; CDR3aa: CASSKDRGLRTEAFF; CDR3nt: TGTGCCAGCAGCAAAGACAGGGGGCTTCGTACTGAAGCTTTCTTT
v_gene: TRBV25-1; abundance: .; d_gene: .; j_gene: TRBJ2-3; CDR3aa: CASSAVRGYTDTQYF; CDR3nt: TGTGCCAGCAGTGCCGTCCGGGGTTACACAGATACGCAGTATTTT
v_gene: TRBV7-8; abundance: .; d_gene: .; j_gene: TRBJ2-2; CDR3aa: CASRRANTGELFF; CDR3nt: TGTGCCAGCCGCAGGGCGAACACCGGGGAGCTGTTTTTT
v_gene: TRBV19; abundance: .; d_gene: TRBD1; j_gene: TRBJ2-5; CDR3aa: CASSRSEGAKTQYF; CDR3nt: TGTGCCAGTAGTAGGTCCGAGGGGGCGAAGACCCAGTACTTC
v_gene: TRBV4-3; abundance: .; d_gene: TRBD1; j_gene: TRBJ1-1; CDR3aa: CASSQVQGANTEAFF; CDR3nt: TGCGCCAGCAGCCAAGTACAGGGGGCGAACACTGAAGCTTTCTTT